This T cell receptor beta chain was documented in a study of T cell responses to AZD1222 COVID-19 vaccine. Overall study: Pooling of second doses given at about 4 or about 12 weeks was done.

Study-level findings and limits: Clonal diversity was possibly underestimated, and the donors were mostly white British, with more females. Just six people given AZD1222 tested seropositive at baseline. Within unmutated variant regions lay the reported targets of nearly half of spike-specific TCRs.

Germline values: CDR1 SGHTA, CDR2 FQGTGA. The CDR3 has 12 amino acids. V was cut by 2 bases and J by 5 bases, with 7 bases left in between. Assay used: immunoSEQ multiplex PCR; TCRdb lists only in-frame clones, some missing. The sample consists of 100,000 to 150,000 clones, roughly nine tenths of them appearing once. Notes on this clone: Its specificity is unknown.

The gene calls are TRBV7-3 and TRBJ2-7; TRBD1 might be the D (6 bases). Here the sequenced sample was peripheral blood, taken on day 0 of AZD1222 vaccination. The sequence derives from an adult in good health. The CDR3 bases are TGTGCCAGCAGCTTACAGGGGAACGAGCAGTACTTC. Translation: CASSLQGNEQYF.